This T cell receptor (beta chain) derives from a study of blood T cell repertoires in COVID-19. The overall study: The cDNA or gDNA used as material had been derived from T cells, B-cell-depleted T cells, or PBMCs.

CDR1 and CDR2 from the germline V gene are SQVTM and ANQGSEA. Trimming at V came to 7 bases and at J to 0 bases, leaving 11 bases not matched to a gene. The CDR3 sequence is 16 residues long. Some clones are missing from TCRdb's copy, which holds only in-frame ones; the method was immunoSEQ multiplex PCR. The top ten hold less than 5.5% of the sample, which has about 280,000 clones, roughly 80% seen once. Sequenced sample: PBMCs or T cells enriched from blood (not recorded which). The TCR comes from a man between 40 and 49 years old who had been exposed to COVID-19. This chain connects TRBV29-1 to TRBJ2-2, with 7 bases identical to TRBD1. For the CDR3, the DNA is TGCAGCGCCGTGACAGGGTCCCCAGCGAACACCGGGGAGCTGTTTTTT. It specifies CSAVTGSPANTGELFF.